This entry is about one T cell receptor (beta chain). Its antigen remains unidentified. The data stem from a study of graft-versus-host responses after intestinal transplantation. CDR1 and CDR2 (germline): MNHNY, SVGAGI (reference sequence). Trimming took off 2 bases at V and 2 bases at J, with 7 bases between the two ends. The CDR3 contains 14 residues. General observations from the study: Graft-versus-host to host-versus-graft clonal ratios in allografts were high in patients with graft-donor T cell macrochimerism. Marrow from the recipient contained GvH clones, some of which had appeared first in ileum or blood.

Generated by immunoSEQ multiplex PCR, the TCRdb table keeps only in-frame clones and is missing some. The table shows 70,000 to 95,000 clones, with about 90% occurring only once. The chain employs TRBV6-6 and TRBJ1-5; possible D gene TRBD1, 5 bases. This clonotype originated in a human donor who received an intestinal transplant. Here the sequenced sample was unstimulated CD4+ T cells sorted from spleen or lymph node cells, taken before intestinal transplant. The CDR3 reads CASSYAQGNQPQHF. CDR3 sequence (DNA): TGTGCCAGCAGTTACGCACAGGGCAATCAGCCCCAGCATTTT.